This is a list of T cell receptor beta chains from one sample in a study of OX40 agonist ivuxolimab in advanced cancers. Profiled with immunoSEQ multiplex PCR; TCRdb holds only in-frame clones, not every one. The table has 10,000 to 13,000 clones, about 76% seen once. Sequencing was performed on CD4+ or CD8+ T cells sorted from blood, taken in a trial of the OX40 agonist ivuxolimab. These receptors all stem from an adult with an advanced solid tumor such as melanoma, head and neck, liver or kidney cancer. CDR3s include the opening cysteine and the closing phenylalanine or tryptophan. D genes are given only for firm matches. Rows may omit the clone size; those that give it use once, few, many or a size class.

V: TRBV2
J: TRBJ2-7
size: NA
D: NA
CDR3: CASSAPESYEQYF
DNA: TGTGCCAGCAGTGCCCCAGAGTCCTACGAGCAGTACTTC

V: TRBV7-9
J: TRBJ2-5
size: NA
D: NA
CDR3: CATMWTFTLGETQYF
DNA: TGTGCCACCATGTGGACTTTCACATTGGGAGAGACCCAGTACTTC

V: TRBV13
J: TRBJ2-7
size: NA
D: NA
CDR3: CASSPYLEGDEQYF
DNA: TGTGCCAGCAGCCCCTACCTCGAGGGCGACGAGCAGTACTTC

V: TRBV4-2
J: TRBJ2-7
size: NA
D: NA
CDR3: CASSLVFPGTDYEQYF
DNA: TGTGCCAGCAGCTTGGTGTTTCCCGGGACGGACTACGAGCAGTACTTC

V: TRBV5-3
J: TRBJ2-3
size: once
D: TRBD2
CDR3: CARSAHSGKGDTQYF
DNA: TGTGCCAGAAGCGCCCATAGCGGGAAGGGCGATACGCAGTATTTT

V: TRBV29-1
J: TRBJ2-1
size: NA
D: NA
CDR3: CSVEDWGSNNEQFF
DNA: TGCAGCGTTGAGGATTGGGGGAGCAACAATGAGCAGTTCTTC

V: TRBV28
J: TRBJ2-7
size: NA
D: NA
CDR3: CASSRRVRGPYEQYF
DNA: TGTGCCAGCAGCCGCCGGGTAAGGGGTCCCTACGAGCAGTACTTC

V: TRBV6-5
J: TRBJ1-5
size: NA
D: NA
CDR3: CASSTSSLQPQHF
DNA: TGTGCCAGCTCGACGAGTTCCCTTCAGCCCCAGCATTTT

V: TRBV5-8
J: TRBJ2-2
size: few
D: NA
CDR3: CASSLPRGGERTGELFF
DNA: TGTGCCAGCAGCTTGCCAAGGGGGGGAGAAAGGACCGGGGAGCTGTTTTTT

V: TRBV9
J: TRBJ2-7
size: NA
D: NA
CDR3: CASSSHSQVGLPYEQYF
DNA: TGTGCCAGCAGCAGCCACTCCCAGGTGGGACTCCCCTACGAGCAGTACTTC

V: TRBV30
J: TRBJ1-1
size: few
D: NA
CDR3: CAWSPFMNTEAFF
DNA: TGTGCCTGGAGCCCATTCATGAACACTGAAGCTTTCTTT

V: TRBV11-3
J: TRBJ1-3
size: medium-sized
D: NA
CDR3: CASRGLGSGNTIYF
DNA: TGTGCCAGCAGGGGACTAGGCTCTGGAAACACCATATATTTT

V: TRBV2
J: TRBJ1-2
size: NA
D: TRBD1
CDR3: CAHQQADRDRLGYTF
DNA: TGTGCCCACCAGCAGGCGGACAGGGATCGACTTGGCTACACCTTC

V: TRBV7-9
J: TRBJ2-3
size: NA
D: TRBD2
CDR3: CASSSRTSGLTDTQYF
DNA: TGTGCCAGCAGCTCCCGGACTAGCGGCCTCACAGATACGCAGTATTTT